One sample yielded the 3 T cell receptor beta chains listed below, sequenced in a study of shared clonotypes between healthy human individuals. TCRdb's copy holds only in-frame clones and misses some; the assay was immunoSEQ multiplex PCR. The sample includes around 1.1 million clones, around three quarters of them seen just once. The sample was memory CD4+ T cells from PBMCs. Regarding subset: CD45RA-negative fraction. The receptor source for this set is a man between 18 and 35 years old in good health. Some clones in this sample may be carry-over from other donors' samples.

This clone showed up just a few times. The chain links TRBV5-1 to TRBJ1-3; TRBD1 aligns across 8 bases. J gave up 2 bases and V 4 bases, and 8 bases lay outside the gene matches. Germline values: CDR1 SGHRS, CDR2 YFSETQ. This CDR3 region has 16 residues. This CDR3 reads CASSVQGAPAGNTIYF. CDR3 bases: TGCGCCAGCAGCGTTCAGGGGGCTCCTGCTGGAAACACCATATATTTT.

The rearrangement joins TRBV5-8 to TRBJ1-1; D is ambiguous. V was trimmed by 2 bases and J by 1 base, leaving 12 bases between them. CDR1 is SGHTS and CDR2 is YDEGEE in the germline V gene. The CDR3 is 15 residues long. Here the CDR3 reads CASSFRSASNTEAFF. The CDR3, as DNA: TGTGCCAGCAGCTTTCGGAGTGCTTCGAACACTGAAGCTTTCTTT.

V and J are TRBV9 and TRBJ1-5; D is undetermined. Germline assignment: CDR1 SGDLS and CDR2 YYNGEE. V lost 0 bases to trimming and J lost 9 bases, with 16 bases between them. The CDR3 length is 15 residues. The chain's CDR3 is CASSVAPGSAWPQHF. Here the CDR3 DNA reads TGTGCCAGCAGCGTAGCCCCGGGATCCGCGTGGCCCCAGCATTTT.